This entry concerns a single T cell receptor beta chain. Its antigen remains unidentified. The germline gives CDR1 KGHSH, CDR2 LQKENI. The length of the CDR3 is 14 residues. Germline trimming cut 1 base from V and 7 bases from J; bases unmatched to any gene: 5. This record belongs to a study of cytomegalovirus exposure and HLA in healthy donors. Study-level findings and limits: Later on, an analysis found that several of the most significant clusters appeared to be linked to common viral pathogens, which included parvovirus B19. In a later analysis, at a false discovery rate of 0.05, under 20,000 TCR beta sequences were associated with HLA alleles.

PCR amplification relied on 60 Vbeta primers (plus 13 Jbeta primers). Sequencing used immunoSEQ multiplex PCR; TCRdb keeps in-frame clones, though not all of them. The table has over 150,000 clones, roughly 80% seen once; the top ten hold roughly 2%. The sequence was obtained from a man aged 45 to 65 in good health and CMV-seropositive. This chain links TRBV18 with TRBJ1-1; 8 positions agree with TRBD1. Sequences were obtained from PBMCs. The DNA of the CDR3 is TGTGCCAGCTCACCACAAAAAGGGACAGGTGAAGCTTTCTTT. This gives the protein CASSPQKGTGEAFF.